This TCR beta chain was captured by sequencing in a study of response to subunit inactivated influenza vaccine. TCRdb re-derived calls from the RT-PCR reads in MiXCR, one entry per CDR3 protein. The sample shows under 500,000 distinct CDR3 sequences, around 9.9% of them seen only once. Concerning this clonotype: Antigen unknown.

Study findings and constraints: Authors proposed each seasonal influenza vaccination draws in few new T cells.

Germline trimming cut 7 bases from V and 6 bases from J; bases unmatched to any gene: 2. There are 14 residues in the CDR3. The V gene's germline CDR1 is ENHRY and CDR2 SYGVKD. This clonotype was sampled from a man in his fifties or sixties who received an inactivated influenza vaccine. V is TRBV10-3 and J is TRBJ2-1; 14 bases line up with TRBD2. The input for sequencing was PBMCs from blood, taken around seven weeks after vaccination. The DNA for the CDR3 is TGTGCCATCAAGGGGACTAGCGGGAGCAATGAGCAGTTCTTC. Protein product: CAIKGTSGSNEQFF.